This T cell receptor beta chain was sequenced in a study of shared clonotypes between healthy human individuals. About the research overall: Used for every donor were three CD4 naive, three CD4 memory, two CD8 naive and one CD8 memory plate. Points from the study as a whole: Tissue TCR repertoires likely differ from these blood-only repertoires.

The CDR3 is 15 amino acids. Per the germline V gene, CDR1 is SEHNR and CDR2 is FQNEAQ (reference sequence). V lost 6 bases, J lost 3 bases, and 5 bases stayed unmatched. A note on this clone: Antigen: not known.

Clones were read by immunoSEQ multiplex PCR, and TCRdb kept only the in-frame ones, dropping some. Found here are 2 million to 2.5 million clones, 93% of them singletons; the top ten hold 0.36%. The chain recombines TRBV7-9 with TRBJ2-7; 13 positions agree with TRBD2. The TCR originated in a man aged 18 to 29 in good health. Some clones in this sample may be carry-over from other donors' samples. The sample comprised naive CD4+ T cells from PBMCs. Subset specified: CD45RA+ positively selected. CDR3 loop: CASSLGLAGNYEQYF. The CDR3 DNA reads as TGTGCCAGCAGTCTGGGACTAGCGGGGAACTACGAGCAGTACTTC.